These 11 T cell receptor beta chains were sequenced from one sample in a study of control samples from healthy donors and cancer patients. The data were produced by immunoSEQ multiplex PCR, yet TCRdb's version contains in-frame clones alone and is incomplete. The sample lists 30,000 to 40,000 clones, 93% seen once, with 1.5% to 2% in the top ten. Input material: PBMCs. These receptors were taken from a man in his forties with colorectal cancer.

The rearrangement joins TRBV5-6 to TRBJ2-7, with D possibly matching TRBD2 (7 bases). The germline V gene has CDR1 SGHDT and CDR2 YYEEEE. V lost 6 bases and J lost 0, with 16 bases in between. This CDR3 is 15 amino acids long. The CDR3 DNA follows: TGTGCCAGCAACCGGTGGCGGGGGCTCTCCTACGAGCAGTACTTC. It is translated as CASNRWRGLSYEQYF.

V is TRBV27 and J is TRBJ1-3; 7 bases are shared with TRBD1. CDR1 and CDR2 (germline): MNHEY, SMNVEV (reference sequence). There are 17 residues in the CDR3. V lost 5 bases to trimming and J lost 3 bases; unmatched junction nucleotides: 13. The CDR3 here is CASSQYFSGQNGNTIYF. In DNA form, the CDR3 reads TGTGCCAGCAGTCAGTATTTCTCGGGACAGAATGGAAACACCATATATTTT.

V usage is TRBV19 and J usage is TRBJ1-6; D not resolved. The germline gives CDR1 LNHDA, CDR2 SQIVND (reference sequence). V lost 2 bases to trimming and J lost 10 bases, with 15 bases between them. The CDR3 totals 15 residues. Here the CDR3 DNA reads TGTGCCAGTAGTATACGTGGGAACGCATACTCACCCCTCCACTTT. As protein: CASSIRGNAYSPLHF.

The rearrangement links TRBV4-2 to TRBJ1-5; D not resolved. This CDR3 is built from 14 residues. Trimming stripped 1 base from V and 1 base from J, with 5 bases between. The V gene's germline CDR1 is LGHNA and CDR2 YNFKEQ. CDR3 region: CASSQVGSNQPQHF. CDR3 nucleotides: TGTGCCAGCAGCCAAGTTGGGAGCAATCAGCCCCAGCATTTT.

The V and J genes are TRBV5-1 and TRBJ1-1, with D perhaps TRBD1 (5 bases). The germline V and J ends were trimmed by 0 bases and 11 bases, with 11 bases remaining between them. CDR1 SGHRS and CDR2 YFSETQ come from the germline V gene. The CDR3 consists of 12 residues. The CDR3, as DNA: TGCGCCAGCAGCTTGGAGGGGTTGAACGCTTTCTTT. It encodes CASSLEGLNAFF.

V gene TRBV7-2 combines with J gene TRBJ1-5; no clear D. V was trimmed by 2 bases and J by 5 bases, leaving 10 bases between them. The V gene's germline CDR1 is SGHTA and CDR2 FQGNSA. This CDR3 contains 14 residues. As DNA, the CDR3 is TGTGCCAGCAGCTTATGGTTGGGAGATCAGCCCCAGCATTTT. Its protein is CASSLWLGDQPQHF.

The gene calls are TRBV27 and TRBJ2-3; either TRBD1 or TRBD2 may supply D (6 bases each). Trimming took 6 bases from V and 3 from J, leaving 16 bases between them. The CDR3 is 15 amino acids. CDR1 MNHEY and CDR2 SMNVEV come from the germline V gene (reference sequence). The CDR3 region has the DNA TGTGCCAGCAGGGCCGGAGGGGGGCCGACAGATACGCAGTATTTT. Translation gives CASRAGGGPTDTQYF.

The J gene is TRBJ2-1, the V gene TRBV3-1 (or the pseudogene TRBV3-2); 11 nucleotides agree with TRBD2. Germline lookup yields CDR1 LGHDT and CDR2 YNNKEL (reference sequence). The CDR3 runs to 16 residues. V lost 3 bases and J lost 9; bases outside the gene matches: 10. The CDR3, as DNA: TGTGCCAGCAGCCACGGAATAGCGGGGGGGCGTTTTGAGCAGTTCTTC. Translating it yields CASSHGIAGGRFEQFF.

This clone showed up just once. The CDR3 region is CASRWITVINYGYTF. The DNA for the CDR3 is TGTGCCAGCAGGTGGATTACAGTCATCAACTATGGCTACACCTTC. The chain couples TRBV6-5 to TRBJ1-2; no clear D gene. The CDR3 covers 15 residues. Trimming took 6 bases from V and 2 from J, leaving 16 bases between them. The germline V gene has CDR1 MNHEY and CDR2 SVGAGI.

The J gene is TRBJ1-2, the V gene TRBV5-6, with D maybe TRBD1 (6 bases). Germline CDR1 is SGHDT and CDR2 is YYEEEE. V dropped 1 base and J dropped 6 bases, with 16 bases sitting between them. The CDR3 totals 15 residues. The CDR3 region is CASSLFPQGKDGYTF. In DNA, the CDR3 is TGTGCCAGCAGCTTGTTCCCGCAGGGGAAGGATGGCTACACCTTC.

This chain connects TRBV5-4 to TRBJ1-1; no reliable D call. V dropped 0 bases and J dropped 0 bases, with 9 bases sitting between them. The CDR3 length is 15 residues. CDR1 is SGHNT, CDR2 YYREEE, per germline (reference sequence). Here the CDR3 reads CASSLGGQLNTEAFF. The CDR3 DNA reads as TGTGCCAGCAGCTTGGGCGGGCAATTGAACACTGAAGCTTTCTTT.